These 31 T cell receptor beta chains came from one sample sequenced in a study of T cell repertoires in cytomegalovirus infection. TCRdb recomputed calls from the reads with MiXCR, one row per CDR3 protein. The sample has more than 300,000 distinct CDR3 sequences, about a third seen once. These TCRs' antigens remain unknown. The sample was cultured PBMCs, taken from culture after CMV antigen stimulation. The source is a human donor in good health (CMV status not recorded). Some clones in this sample may be carry-over from other donors' samples.

This clonotype was picked up a small number of times. The chain has TRBV5-6 and TRBJ2-1; maybe TRBD2 (5 bases). Per germline, CDR1 SGHDT and CDR2 YYEEEE. The CDR3 contains 16 residues. Deletions cut 3 bases from V and 4 bases from J, with 17 bases between. This CDR3 reads CASSSQVAITYNEQFF. As DNA, the CDR3 is TGTGCCAGCAGCTCCCAGGTAGCGATTACATACAATGAGCAGTTCTTC.

Only a few counts were recorded for this clonotype. This chain links TRBV11-3 with TRBJ2-3; D possibly uses TRBD1 or TRBD2 (5 bases each). The germline V gene encodes CDR1 SGHNT and CDR2 YENEEA. Trimming stripped 2 bases from V and 0 bases from J, with 9 bases between. This CDR3 is built from 15 residues. This CDR3 reads CASSLFGDSTDTQYF. The CDR3 coding sequence is TGTGCCAGCAGCTTATTTGGGGACAGCACAGATACGCAGTATTTT.

The rearrangement links TRBV6-5 to TRBJ1-2, with no clear D. The germline V and J ends were trimmed by 0 bases and 8 bases, with 10 bases remaining between them. This CDR3 spans 13 amino acids. Germline CDR1 and CDR2: MNHEY and SVGAGI. CDR3 region: CASSYSNRRGYTF. In DNA form, the CDR3 reads TGTGCCAGCAGTTACTCTAATAGGAGGGGCTACACCTTC.

The J gene is TRBJ2-1, the V gene TRBV7-9; 10 bases fit TRBD2. Germline CDR1 is SEHNR and CDR2 is FQNEAQ (reference sequence). The CDR3 covers 17 residues. V lost 3 bases to trimming and J lost 2 bases; unmatched junction nucleotides: 7. In DNA, the CDR3 is TGTGCCAGCAGCTTGGCTAGCGGGAGACCTCCCTACAATGAGCAGTTCTTC. This gives the protein CASSLASGRPPYNEQFF.

In this sample, this clonotype turned up a few times. The rearrangement links TRBV27 to TRBJ2-6; 7 positions agree with TRBD1. With V trimmed by 3 bases and J by 0 bases, 5 bases remained unmatched. The CDR3 length is 17 residues. Germline V CDR1 and CDR2: MNHEY, SMNVEV (reference sequence). The CDR3 is CASSFGTALSGANVLTF. The CDR3 DNA reads TGTGCCAGCAGTTTCGGGACAGCACTCTCTGGGGCCAACGTCCTGACTTTC.

The V gene is TRBV29-1, the J gene TRBJ1-2; D not resolved. Per germline, CDR1 SQVTM and CDR2 ANQGSEA. The CDR3 is 14 residues long. Trimming removed 5 bases from V and 4 bases from J, with 17 bases in between. In DNA form, the CDR3 reads TGCAGCGTTCGGTACGACATTCGGGGCTATGGCTACACCTTC. Translated, it gives CSVRYDIRGYGYTF.

The V call is TRBV25-1, the J call TRBJ1-3; TRBD1 matches 7 bases. In germline, CDR1 is MGHDK, CDR2 SYGVNS. Trimming cost V 0 bases and J 2 bases; bases outside gene matches: 4. The CDR3 is 16 amino acids. The CDR3: CASSEYGQGAGNTIYF. DNA of the CDR3: TGTGCCAGCAGTGAATACGGTCAGGGGGCTGGAAACACCATATATTTT.

The V and J genes are TRBV20-1 and TRBJ1-2; D unclear. The length of the CDR3 is 14 residues. The germline V gene encodes CDR1 DFQATT and CDR2 SNEGSKA (reference sequence). With 5 bases removed from V and 4 bases from J, the gap between germline ends came to 17 bases. The CDR3 protein is CSAPPADKTYGYTF. For the CDR3, the DNA is TGCAGTGCTCCACCCGCAGACAAAACCTATGGCTACACCTTC.

The rearrangement links TRBV27 to TRBJ2-3; D uncertain. The CDR3 is 13 amino acids. Germline V gene lookup returns CDR1 MNHEY and CDR2 SMNVEV (reference sequence). The V end was cut by 6 bases, the J end by 4 bases, with 11 bases between. The CDR3 coding sequence is TGTGCCAGCAGCCAATTTCCCCCAGATACGCAGTATTTT. The encoded protein is CASSQFPPDTQYF.

This chain connects TRBV20-1 to TRBJ1-2, with a possible D match to TRBD1 (6 bases). The CDR3 is 13 residues long. CDR1 DFQATT and CDR2 SNEGSKA come from the germline V gene (reference sequence). V dropped 4 bases and J dropped 3 bases, with 12 bases sitting between them. In DNA form, the CDR3 reads TGCAGTGCTAAGGGGGGTCTCTACTATGGCTACACCTTC. Amino acid sequence: CSAKGGLYYGYTF.

This clonotype was picked up many times. The chain is built from TRBV12-3 or TRBV12-4 and TRBJ1-2, with unresolved D. Deletions cut 6 bases from V and 3 bases from J, with 14 bases between. The CDR3 consists of 14 residues. In DNA form, the CDR3 reads TGTGCCAGCAGCCAAAGAAACAGAGACTATGGCTACACCTTC. It codes for CASSQRNRDYGYTF.

The table lists this clonotype with many counts. V and J are TRBV28 and TRBJ2-7, with 7 bases identical to TRBD2. Germline-derived CDR1 and CDR2 are MDHEN and SYDVKM. The CDR3 is made up of 14 amino acids. The junction had 5 bases not matched to a gene; V was cut back by 2 bases and J by 4 bases. CDR3 coding DNA: TGTGCCAGCAGTTTAGGAGCTAGCGGTTACGAGCAGTACGTC. Translation: CASSLGASGYEQYV.

The rearrangement links TRBV7-2 to TRBJ1-2; 8 nucleotides line up with TRBD1. This CDR3 has 14 amino acids. With V trimmed by 6 bases and J by 7 bases, 10 bases remained unmatched. Germline CDR1 reads SGHTA; CDR2 reads FQGNSA. The CDR3 region has the DNA TGTGCCAGCAGTAGGCCGCAGGGGGCTTCTGGCTACACCTTC. This codes for CASSRPQGASGYTF.

The CDR3 loop is CATSRVQGFEKLFF. Written as DNA, the CDR3 is TGTGCCACCAGCAGAGTACAGGGGTTTGAAAAACTGTTTTTT. This chain connects TRBV15 to TRBJ1-4, with 7 bases lining up with TRBD1. The trim removed 1 base at V and 7 bases at J, leaving 3 bases unmatched. The germline gives CDR1 LNHNV, CDR2 YYDKDF (reference sequence). This CDR3 region has 14 residues.

This chain joins TRBV7-2 and TRBJ2-1, with 12 bases matching TRBD2. V lost 7 bases to trimming and J lost 12 bases; unmatched junction nucleotides: 10. The CDR3 runs 14 residues. In germline, CDR1 is SGHTA, CDR2 FQGNSA. CDR3 sequence: CASTSTSGSQWQFF. CDR3 nucleotide sequence: TGTGCCAGCACCTCGACTAGCGGGAGTCAATGGCAGTTCTTC. Complete variable domain (other parts from reference TRBV7-2 and TRBJ2-1): GAGVSQSPSNKVTEKGKDVELRCDPISGHTALYWYRQSLGQGLEFLIYFQGNSAPDKSGLPSDRFSAERTGGSVSTLTIQRTQQEDSAVYLCASTSTSGSQWQFFGPGTRLTVL.

The chain couples TRBV12-3 or TRBV12-4 to TRBJ1-1; D ambiguous. The CDR3 totals 11 residues. V lost 8 bases to trimming and J lost 10 bases, with 14 bases between them. The DNA for the CDR3 is TGTGCCAGCCGAATTAGGGCGATAGCTTTCTTT. As protein: CASRIRAIAFF.

The CDR3 bases are TGCAGTGCTAGAGATCAGCGGGGCCACACTGAAGCTTTCTTT. Translating gives CSARDQRGHTEAFF. The chain couples TRBV20-1 to TRBJ1-1; D possibly corresponds to TRBD1 (5 bases). Trimming took off 0 bases at V and 3 bases at J, with 11 bases between the two ends. The germline V gene has CDR1 DFQATT and CDR2 SNEGSKA (reference sequence). The CDR3 runs to 14 residues.

The gene calls are TRBV28 and TRBJ2-5; weak D call: TRBD2 (5 bases). Germline CDR1 and CDR2: MDHEN and SYDVKM. This CDR3 has 14 residues. V lost 6 bases, J lost 5 bases, and 16 bases lay in between. DNA for the CDR3: TGTGCCAGCAGCGCCCCGGACTCCAGGGAGACCCAGTACTTC. Its translation: CASSAPDSRETQYF.

This clonotype was observed a handful of times. The rearrangement joins TRBV27 to TRBJ1-2; D is unresolved. Germline V CDR1 and CDR2: MNHEY, SMNVEV (reference sequence). V was shortened by 0 bases and J by 2 bases, with 7 bases between the two germline ends. CDR3 length equals 14 residues. The DNA for the CDR3 is TGTGCCAGCAGTTTATCGCAACAGAACTATGGCTACACCTTC. It encodes CASSLSQQNYGYTF.

This rearrangement joins TRBV28 to TRBJ2-7, with no clear D. There are 13 residues in the CDR3. Germline V gene sequence: CDR1 MDHEN, CDR2 SYDVKM. V lost 6 bases and J 5 bases, leaving 14 bases between the germline ends. DNA for the CDR3: TGTGCCAGCAGCCCAAGAGACCCCCACGAGCAGTACTTC. Protein product: CASSPRDPHEQYF.

The chain links TRBV19 to TRBJ2-1, with 7 nucleotides matching TRBD2. The trim removed 1 base at V and 3 bases at J, leaving 6 bases unmatched. Germline V gives CDR1 LNHDA, CDR2 SQIVND (reference sequence). This CDR3 is 16 amino acids long. Written as DNA, the CDR3 is TGTGCCAGTAGTATAGGTTGGCTAGCGGTCTACAATGAGCAGTTCTTC. Protein sequence: CASSIGWLAVYNEQFF.

This clonotype was seen a few times. The genes are TRBV28 and TRBJ2-7; the D is unclear. The CDR3 is 14 amino acids. Germline CDR1 MDHEN, CDR2 SYDVKM. With 6 bases removed from V and 2 bases from J, the gap between germline ends came to 14 bases. Written as DNA, the CDR3 is TGTGCCAGCAGCCCCCCCCACTCTCCCTACGAGCAGTACTTC. Its translation: CASSPPHSPYEQYF.

This clonotype was counted ten times or more. The rearrangement joins TRBV5-4 to TRBJ1-2, with D unresolved. The V and J ends lost 1 base and 10 bases respectively, with 8 bases between them. The CDR3 sequence is 11 residues long. Germline V lookup: CDR1 SGHNT, CDR2 YYREEE (reference sequence). The CDR3 spells CASSLQSYYTF. The CDR3 nucleotides are TGTGCCAGCAGCTTGCAGAGCTACTACACCTTC.

The chain combines TRBV7-9 with TRBJ2-3; D is possibly TRBD1 or TRBD2 (6 bases each). The CDR3 loop spans 16 amino acids. Germline-derived CDR1 and CDR2 are SEHNR and FQNEAQ (reference sequence). The V and J ends lost 5 bases and 3 bases respectively, with 18 bases between them. CDR3: CASSGVRGRVTDTQYF. Written as DNA, the CDR3 is TGTGCCAGCAGCGGGGTCCGGGGGCGGGTTACAGATACGCAGTATTTT.

The chain combines TRBV28 with TRBJ1-1; no definite D call. The germline gives CDR1 MDHEN, CDR2 SYDVKM. Deletions cut 2 bases from V and 7 bases from J, with 11 bases between. This CDR3 has 13 amino acids. The CDR3 coding sequence is TGTGCCAGCAGTTTAGTAGGGTATATTGAAGCTTTCTTT. As protein: CASSLVGYIEAFF.

This chain joins TRBV29-1 and TRBJ2-2; 9 positions agree with TRBD1. CDR3 size: 16 residues. V was clipped by 1 base and J by 3 bases; unmatched bases: 6. Germline V lookup: CDR1 SQVTM, CDR2 ANQGSEA. CDR3 amino acids: CSVEGVQGAYTGELFF. The CDR3 coding sequence is TGCAGCGTTGAAGGTGTACAGGGGGCATACACCGGGGAGCTGTTTTTT.

The chain has TRBV27 and TRBJ2-6; 9 bases line up with TRBD1. Germline lookup yields CDR1 MNHEY and CDR2 SMNVEV (reference sequence). The CDR3 covers 18 residues. With 6 bases clipped from V and 0 bases from J, the junction kept 9 bases outside the gene matches. CDR3 in amino acids: CASRGQGSTSSGANVLTF. The CDR3 region has the DNA TGTGCCAGCAGAGGACAGGGGAGCACAAGCTCTGGGGCCAACGTCCTGACTTTC.

J is TRBJ1-6 and V is TRBV5-5, with D unclear. V lost 1 base to trimming and J lost 10 bases, with 18 bases between them. CDR3 size: 16 residues. CDR1 is SGHKS, CDR2 YYEKEE, per germline (reference sequence). For the CDR3, the DNA is TGTGCCAGCAGCTTGCTTCCCCCAACAGTTACCTCACCCCTCCACTTT. Its protein product is CASSLLPPTVTSPLHF.

This clonotype has a count of ten or more. The chain couples TRBV7-8 to TRBJ1-5, with a tentative D call TRBD1 (6 bases). The V and J ends lost 3 bases and 0 bases respectively, with 15 bases between them. This CDR3 has 17 residues. Per the germline V gene, CDR1 is SGHVS and CDR2 is FQNEAQ. The CDR3 region has the DNA TGTGCCAGCAGCTTGGACAGCCAAGGGTATAGCAATCAGCCCCAGCATTTT. The encoded protein is CASSLDSQGYSNQPQHF.

The chain joins TRBV12-3 or TRBV12-4 to TRBJ1-1; no firm D call. With 6 bases removed from V and 4 bases from J, the gap between germline ends came to 18 bases. CDR3 size: 15 residues. In nucleotides, the CDR3 is TGTGCCAGCAGGCCACCTGGGGTAGGGCGCACTGAAGCTTTCTTT. This translates into CASRPPGVGRTEAFF.

The chain recombines TRBV28 with TRBJ2-2, with D unclear. V lost 8 bases, J lost 7 bases, and 11 bases lay in between. Germline assignment: CDR1 MDHEN and CDR2 SYDVKM. This CDR3 comprises 12 residues. This CDR3 is CASRIAGGELFF. The DNA of the CDR3 is TGTGCCAGCCGAATAGCCGGCGGGGAGCTGTTTTTT.